The present TCR beta chain was sequenced within a study of blood T cell repertoires in COVID-19. Overall study context: Sites across the United States, Italy and Spain contributed samples from acute and convalescent COVID-19. PBMCs, B-cell-depleted T cells, or T cells provided the cDNA or gDNA that made up the material.

Germline lookup yields CDR1 LNHDA and CDR2 SQIVND (reference sequence). CDR3 length: 13 residues. The V gene lost 8 bases and the J gene lost 6 bases, with 17 bases spanning the gap. In the source study's methods: Reference gene primers were amplified, and this amplification served to estimate nucleated cell counts. Method: immunoSEQ multiplex PCR; TCRdb's copy keeps in-frame clones and lacks some. V and J calls and clone size come straight from that table; D and trimming were deduced from the DNA. The table lists a few hundred thousand clones, approximately 77% of them singletons. Material for sequencing was peripheral blood. This clonotype was obtained from a human donor with acute or convalescent COVID-19. The donor label of this sample is uncertain. V gene TRBV19 combines with J gene TRBJ2-7; D is ambiguous. CDR3 loop: CASSTDLFREQYF. CDR3 nucleotides: TGTGCCAGTTCTACAGATTTATTCCGCGAGCAGTACTTC.